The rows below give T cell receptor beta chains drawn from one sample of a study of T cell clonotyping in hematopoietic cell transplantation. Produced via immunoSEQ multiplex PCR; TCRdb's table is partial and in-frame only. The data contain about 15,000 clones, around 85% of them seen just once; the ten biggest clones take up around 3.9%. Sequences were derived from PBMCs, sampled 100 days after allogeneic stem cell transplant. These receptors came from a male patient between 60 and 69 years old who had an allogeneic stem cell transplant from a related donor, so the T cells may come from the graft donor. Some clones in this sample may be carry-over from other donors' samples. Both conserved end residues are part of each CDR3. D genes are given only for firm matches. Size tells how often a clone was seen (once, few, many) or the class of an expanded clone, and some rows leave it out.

cdr3_aa: CASSLASEGDTQYF
cdr3_nt: TGTGCCAGCAGTCTCGCTAGCGAGGGAGATACGCAGTATTTT
clone_size: -
j_call: TRBJ2-3
d_call: -
v_call: TRBV28

cdr3_aa: CASSLAGGEEYF
cdr3_nt: TGTGCCAGTAGTTTGGCCGGGGGCGAAGAGTACTTC
clone_size: -
j_call: TRBJ2-7
d_call: -
v_call: TRBV19

cdr3_aa: CASSRNTGLGTDTQYF
cdr3_nt: TGCGCCAGCAGCAGAAATACGGGACTAGGCACAGATACGCAGTATTTT
clone_size: -
j_call: TRBJ2-3
d_call: TRBD2
v_call: TRBV5-1

cdr3_aa: CASSLWGTSGESTDTQYF
cdr3_nt: TGCGCCAGCAGCTTGTGGGGGACTAGCGGGGAGTCCACAGATACGCAGTATTTT
clone_size: -
j_call: TRBJ2-3
d_call: TRBD2
v_call: TRBV5-1

cdr3_aa: CAWSVRRVAFF
cdr3_nt: TGTGCCTGGAGTGTACGAAGGGTCGCTTTCTTT
clone_size: -
j_call: TRBJ1-1
d_call: -
v_call: TRBV30

cdr3_aa: CSAGDRGEKLFF
cdr3_nt: TGCAGCGCGGGCGACAGGGGCGAAAAACTGTTTTTT
clone_size: -
j_call: TRBJ1-4
d_call: TRBD1
v_call: TRBV29-1

cdr3_aa: CASSWTQQTQYF
cdr3_nt: TGTGCCAGCAGCTGGACCCAGCAGACCCAGTACTTC
clone_size: -
j_call: TRBJ2-5
d_call: -
v_call: TRBV5-8

cdr3_aa: CASTNRGRWDTQYF
cdr3_nt: TGTGCCAGCACCAATAGGGGGCGATGGGATACGCAGTATTTT
clone_size: -
j_call: TRBJ2-3
d_call: TRBD1
v_call: TRBV5-4

cdr3_aa: CASSQAWGPGANVLTF
cdr3_nt: TGCGCCAGCAGCCAAGCTTGGGGGCCTGGGGCCAACGTCCTGACTTTC
clone_size: -
j_call: TRBJ2-6
d_call: -
v_call: TRBV4-3

cdr3_aa: CASSTNSNQPQHF
cdr3_nt: TGTGCCAGCAGTACTAATAGCAATCAGCCCCAGCATTTT
clone_size: once
j_call: TRBJ1-5
d_call: -
v_call: TRBV6-5

cdr3_aa: CASSTRPDYEQYF
cdr3_nt: TGTGCCAGTAGTACTAGACCCGACTACGAGCAGTACTTC
clone_size: -
j_call: TRBJ2-7
d_call: -
v_call: TRBV19

cdr3_aa: CASSSPGEDGYTF
cdr3_nt: TGTGCCAGCAGCTCCCCAGGGGAGGACGGCTACACCTTC
clone_size: -
j_call: TRBJ1-2
d_call: -
v_call: TRBV5-4

cdr3_aa: CASRVRLRYGFYNSPLHF
cdr3_nt: TGTGCCAGCCGAGTGCGATTGAGGTATGGGTTCTATAATTCACCCCTCCACTTT
clone_size: -
j_call: TRBJ1-6
d_call: -
v_call: TRBV14

cdr3_aa: CASSIDGRTGARNTEAFF
cdr3_nt: TGTGCCAGTAGTATAGACGGAAGGACAGGGGCCAGGAACACTGAAGCTTTCTTT
clone_size: -
j_call: TRBJ1-1
d_call: TRBD1
v_call: TRBV19

cdr3_aa: CASSRGGSRYEQYF
cdr3_nt: TGTGCCAGCAGCCGGGGGGGGAGCAGATACGAGCAGTACTTC
clone_size: -
j_call: TRBJ2-7
d_call: TRBD2
v_call: TRBV5-6

cdr3_aa: CASSRDRLTNTEAFF
cdr3_nt: TGTGCCAGCAGCCGAGACCGTTTGACGAACACTGAAGCTTTCTTT
clone_size: once
j_call: TRBJ1-1
d_call: -
v_call: TRBV14

cdr3_aa: CASSPLGGDGNQPQHF
cdr3_nt: TGTGCCAGCAGCCCCCTGGGGGGCGATGGCAATCAGCCCCAGCATTTT
clone_size: -
j_call: TRBJ1-5
d_call: -
v_call: TRBV7-2

cdr3_aa: CAISASGATDTQYF
cdr3_nt: TGTGCCATCAGTGCTAGCGGGGCCACAGATACGCAGTATTTT
clone_size: -
j_call: TRBJ2-3
d_call: TRBD2
v_call: TRBV10-3

cdr3_aa: CASSLAQGGETQYF
cdr3_nt: TGTGCCAGCAGCTTAGCTCAGGGCGGGGAGACCCAGTACTTC
clone_size: -
j_call: TRBJ2-5
d_call: -
v_call: TRBV7-9

cdr3_aa: CASSLRLAGNTIYF
cdr3_nt: TGTGCCAGCAGCTTGAGGTTGGCTGGAAACACCATATATTTT
clone_size: -
j_call: TRBJ1-3
d_call: -
v_call: TRBV11-3

cdr3_aa: CASTGTSHTEAFF
cdr3_nt: TGTGCCAGCACTGGGACTTCCCACACTGAAGCTTTCTTT
clone_size: -
j_call: TRBJ1-1
d_call: -
v_call: TRBV2

cdr3_aa: CASSLGERGAPGEQYF
cdr3_nt: TGTGCCAGCAGCCTAGGGGAGCGGGGGGCGCCGGGCGAGCAGTACTTC
clone_size: -
j_call: TRBJ2-7
d_call: TRBD2
v_call: TRBV7-2

cdr3_aa: CASSSGQGGYEQYF
cdr3_nt: TGCGCCAGCAGCTCAGGACAGGGTGGTTACGAGCAGTACTTC
clone_size: once
j_call: TRBJ2-7
d_call: TRBD1
v_call: TRBV4-1

cdr3_aa: CASSLPLSTGELFF
cdr3_nt: TGTGCCAGCAGCTTGCCTCTGAGCACCGGGGAGCTGTTTTTT
clone_size: -
j_call: TRBJ2-2
d_call: -
v_call: TRBV7-2

cdr3_aa: CASGGGNQPQHF
cdr3_nt: TGTGCCAGCGGGGGGGGCAATCAGCCCCAGCATTTT
clone_size: few
j_call: TRBJ1-5
d_call: -
v_call: TRBV6-5

cdr3_aa: CASSPGQGFSDYTF
cdr3_nt: TGTGCCAGCAGCCCGGGACAGGGATTCTCTGACTACACCTTC
clone_size: -
j_call: TRBJ1-2
d_call: TRBD1
v_call: TRBV5-4

cdr3_aa: CASSVGGGTHEQFF
cdr3_nt: TGTGCCAGCAGCGTCGGGGGAGGGACGCATGAGCAGTTCTTC
clone_size: -
j_call: TRBJ2-1
d_call: TRBD2
v_call: TRBV9

cdr3_aa: CASRTAGSGTGELFF
cdr3_nt: TGTGCCAGCAGGACGGCAGGTTCTGGCACCGGGGAGCTGTTTTTT
clone_size: -
j_call: TRBJ2-2
d_call: -
v_call: TRBV6-5

cdr3_aa: CASSIDRRVSEQYF
cdr3_nt: TGTGCCAGTAGTATAGATCGGAGGGTTTCCGAGCAGTACTTC
clone_size: -
j_call: TRBJ2-7
d_call: -
v_call: TRBV19

cdr3_aa: CASGTQPSGNTIYF
cdr3_nt: TGTGCCAGCGGGACACAACCCTCTGGAAACACCATATATTTT
clone_size: -
j_call: TRBJ1-3
d_call: -
v_call: TRBV9

cdr3_aa: CASSIGGSSTETQYF
cdr3_nt: TGTGCCAGTAGTATAGGGGGTAGCTCGACGGAGACCCAGTACTTC
clone_size: -
j_call: TRBJ2-5
d_call: -
v_call: TRBV19

cdr3_aa: CASSKVGRASTEAFF
cdr3_nt: TGTGCCAGCAGCAAAGTGGGCAGGGCATCCACTGAAGCTTTCTTT
clone_size: -
j_call: TRBJ1-1
d_call: -
v_call: TRBV21-1

cdr3_aa: CASSLDRDSYGYTF
cdr3_nt: TGTGCCAGCAGCTTGGACAGGGACTCATATGGCTACACCTTC
clone_size: once
j_call: TRBJ1-2
d_call: -
v_call: TRBV5-4

cdr3_aa: CSAPDTDTQYF
cdr3_nt: TGCAGTGCGCCGGATACAGATACGCAGTATTTT
clone_size: -
j_call: TRBJ2-3
d_call: -
v_call: TRBV20-1

cdr3_aa: CASSPPVWDREQHSGNTIYF
cdr3_nt: TGTGCCAGCAGCCCGCCGGTATGGGACAGAGAACAACACTCTGGAAACACCATATATTTT
clone_size: once
j_call: TRBJ1-3
d_call: TRBD1
v_call: TRBV14

cdr3_aa: CASAGTLNQPQHF
cdr3_nt: TGCGCCAGTGCCGGGACATTGAATCAGCCCCAGCATTTT
clone_size: -
j_call: TRBJ1-5
d_call: -
v_call: TRBV4-3

cdr3_aa: CASSPARTDTQYF
cdr3_nt: TGTGCCAGCTCACCGGCCAGAACAGATACGCAGTATTTT
clone_size: few
j_call: TRBJ2-3
d_call: -
v_call: TRBV18

cdr3_aa: CASSFGRGGAGANVLTF
cdr3_nt: TGTGCCAGCAGCTTCGGCAGGGGAGGTGCCGGGGCCAACGTCCTGACTTTC
clone_size: -
j_call: TRBJ2-6
d_call: -
v_call: TRBV7-9

cdr3_aa: CASSVELAGFNEQFF
cdr3_nt: TGTGCCAGCAGCGTAGAACTAGCGGGGTTCAATGAGCAGTTCTTC
clone_size: -
j_call: TRBJ2-1
d_call: TRBD2
v_call: TRBV9

cdr3_aa: CASSSGTSPLHF
cdr3_nt: TGTGCCAGCAGTTCGGGGACCTCGCCCCTCCACTTT
clone_size: -
j_call: TRBJ1-6
d_call: -
v_call: TRBV27

cdr3_aa: CASSLPGLLEQYF
cdr3_nt: TGTGCCAGCAGCTTACCAGGGTTGCTTGAGCAGTACTTC
clone_size: -
j_call: TRBJ2-7
d_call: -
v_call: TRBV7-9

cdr3_aa: CASSPTGRRNSPLHF
cdr3_nt: TGTGCCAGCAGTCCGACAGGGAGAAGGAATTCACCCCTCCACTTT
clone_size: few
j_call: TRBJ1-6
d_call: TRBD1
v_call: TRBV28

cdr3_aa: CASSWGQGLAETQYF
cdr3_nt: TGTGCCAGCAGCTGGGGACAGGGGCTCGCAGAGACCCAGTACTTC
clone_size: -
j_call: TRBJ2-5
d_call: TRBD1
v_call: TRBV7-3

cdr3_aa: CASSRGSMEADTQYF
cdr3_nt: TGTGCCAGCAGCCGGGGCAGTATGGAGGCAGATACGCAGTATTTT
clone_size: few
j_call: TRBJ2-3
d_call: -
v_call: TRBV6-1

cdr3_aa: CASSSRQGDNSPLHF
cdr3_nt: TGTGCCAGCAGCTCTCGACAGGGTGATAATTCACCCCTCCACTTT
clone_size: -
j_call: TRBJ1-6
d_call: TRBD1
v_call: TRBV7-9

cdr3_aa: CAISESVRHEQYF
cdr3_nt: TGTGCCATCAGTGAGTCGGTCCGCCACGAGCAGTACTTC
clone_size: -
j_call: TRBJ2-7
d_call: -
v_call: TRBV10-3

cdr3_aa: CASSLRGIEKLFF
cdr3_nt: TGTGCCAGCAGCTTGCGAGGGATCGAAAAACTGTTTTTT
clone_size: -
j_call: TRBJ1-4
d_call: -
v_call: TRBV5-4

cdr3_aa: CASSSDGDDNSPLHF
cdr3_nt: TGTGCCAGCAGTTCCGATGGGGATGATAATTCACCCCTCCACTTT
clone_size: -
j_call: TRBJ1-6
d_call: -
v_call: TRBV6-5